This T cell receptor beta chain emerged from a study of post-analysis software for immune sequencing data. Turning to the study itself: Included among the disease courses, which were recorded for the cohort, were relapsing-remitting, secondary progressive and progressive-relapsing multiple sclerosis.

Comments on this clonotype: Its antigen is undetermined.

Every TCR beta cDNA library bore unique molecular identifiers. Out of roughly 0.85 to 11 million T cells, some 500,000 cDNA molecules were generated. TCRdb recomputed calls from the PCR reads with MiXCR, one row per CDR3 protein. The data contain more than 500,000 distinct CDR3 sequences, around 36% of them singletons. Study observations and caveats: By F measure, strong co-clustering occurred among samples prepared in the same batch. TRBV segments more frequent in patients than in controls numbered roughly 5 and included TRBV5-6, TRBV5-1 and TRBV20-1.

V lost 0 bases and J lost 1, with 11 bases in between. The CDR3 has 16 residues. The germline V gene encodes CDR1 MGHRA and CDR2 YSYEKL. Sequencing input: blood. The J gene is TRBJ2-3, the V gene TRBV4-1; D not resolved. The clonotype comes from a girl under 18 with multiple sclerosis. The chain's CDR3 is CASSQEGALRTDTQYF. CDR3 in DNA: TGCGCCAGCAGCCAAGAGGGCGCGCTCCGCACAGATACGCAGTATTTT.